A single sample is the source of the 24 T cell receptor beta chains below, sequenced in a study of regulatory T cells in long-lasting Graves disease. Sequencing libraries for TCR beta were prepared with iRepertoire HTBI primers and Arm-PCR of CDR3 regions. TCRdb reprocessed the multiplex PCR reads via MiXCR and lists one record per CDR3 protein. The sample contains about 400,000 distinct CDR3 sequences, about 15% of which appear only once. Time point given: newly diagnosed GD, antithyroid drugs for less than 3 months. Following extraction of RNA from PBMCs, that RNA was used to make the TCR library. This sample also appeared in a second study, on T cells in Graves' hyperthyroidism and ophthalmopathy.

Here the sequenced sample was peripheral blood mononuclear cells (PBMCs), taken at new diagnosis, from a patient treated with antithyroid drugs. These TCRs come from a woman between 40 and 50 years old with Graves disease.

This clonotype was recorded many times. The V and J genes are TRBV29-1 and TRBJ2-5; 12 bases align to TRBD2. Germline CDR1 SQVTM, CDR2 ANQGSEA. The junction had 17 bases not matched to a gene; V was cut back by 6 bases and J by 6 bases. This CDR3 contains 17 residues. CDR3 amino acids: CSVHRGLLAGGGKTQYF. In DNA, the CDR3 is TGCAGCGTGCACAGGGGGTTACTAGCGGGAGGAGGAAAGACCCAGTACTTC.

In this sample, this clonotype turned up many times. The chain has TRBV18 and TRBJ1-4; 9 positions agree with TRBD1. Germline values: CDR1 KGHSH, CDR2 LQKENI. CDR3 length: 15 amino acids. V shed 2 bases, J shed 8 bases, and the junction held 6 bases outside the gene matches. The CDR3 nucleotides are TGTGCCAGCTCACCAAGGGGGACAGGGAACGAAAAACTGTTTTTT. It specifies CASSPRGTGNEKLFF.

This clonotype occurred a few times. The chain carries TRBV7-9 and TRBJ2-1, with TRBD2 identical over 7 bases. J was trimmed by 12 bases and V by 5 bases; bases with no gene match: 7. The germline gives CDR1 SEHNR, CDR2 FQNEAQ (reference sequence). This CDR3 comprises 12 residues. The CDR3 bases are TGTGCCAGCAGCGTTACTAGCGTTGGGCAGTTCTTC. Translation gives CASSVTSVGQFF.

This clonotype was seen a few times. The chain joins TRBV5-1 to TRBJ2-7, with D tentatively TRBD2 (5 bases). V was shortened by 2 bases and J by 2 bases, with 11 bases between the two germline ends. The CDR3 sequence is 14 residues long. Germline V lookup: CDR1 SGHRS, CDR2 YFSETQ. The CDR3 DNA follows: TGCGCCAGCAGCTTAGCTAGCCGAGCCTACGAGCAGTACTTC. As protein: CASSLASRAYEQYF.

The CDR3 region is CASSQFGGGHNEQFF. DNA for the CDR3: TGCGCCAGCAGCCAATTTGGAGGGGGACACAATGAGCAGTTCTTC. The chain joins TRBV4-3 to TRBJ2-1; D may be TRBD1 or TRBD2 (6 bases each). The length of the CDR3 is 15 residues. The germline V and J ends were trimmed by 2 bases and 5 bases, with 13 bases remaining between them. Per germline, CDR1 LGHNA and CDR2 YSLEER.

V is TRBV19 and J is TRBJ2-1, with 16 positions matching TRBD2. CDR1 LNHDA and CDR2 SQIVND come from the germline V gene (reference sequence). This CDR3 is 17 amino acids long. Trimming cost V 6 bases and J 9 bases; bases outside gene matches: 11. Here the CDR3 reads CASSPTGTSGRAGEQFF. The CDR3 DNA follows: TGTGCCAGTAGCCCGACCGGGACTAGCGGGAGGGCCGGTGAGCAGTTCTTC.

This clonotype appeared a few times. The gene calls are TRBV4-1 and TRBJ2-4; TRBD2 agrees at 7 bases. Trimming at V came to 1 base and at J to 3 bases, leaving 9 bases not matched to a gene. The CDR3 covers 17 residues. Germline CDR1 reads MGHRA; CDR2 reads YSYEKL. CDR3 protein: CASSQVLRERVKNIQYF. Written as DNA, the CDR3 is TGCGCCAGCAGCCAAGTCCTGCGGGAGCGTGTCAAAAACATTCAGTACTTC.

This sequence joins TRBV28 and TRBJ2-7, with a weak D call TRBD1 (6 bases). Germline values: CDR1 MDHEN, CDR2 SYDVKM. CDR3 length equals 17 residues. Trimming pared 5 bases from V and 0 bases from J, leaving 20 bases between. CDR3 nucleotides: TGTGCCAGCAGTCCCGCGCCAGCCTACAGGGACTCCTACGAGCAGTACTTC. This gives the protein CASSPAPAYRDSYEQYF.

V gene TRBV25-1 combines with J gene TRBJ2-2; tentatively, D is TRBD2 (5 bases). Trimming took 7 bases from V and 6 from J, leaving 12 bases between them. Germline V gene lookup returns CDR1 MGHDK and CDR2 SYGVNS. The CDR3 spans 13 residues. The CDR3 nucleotides are TGTGCCAGCACGACGGGGTGGGCCGGGGAGCTGTTTTTT. Its translation: CASTTGWAGELFF.

This clonotype was recorded at least ten times. The CDR3 protein is CASTLMGASYNEQFF. The DNA for the CDR3 is TGTGCCAGCACCCTAATGGGGGCCTCCTACAATGAGCAGTTCTTC. The chain carries TRBV6-1 and TRBJ2-1; the D gene is possibly TRBD1 (6 bases). CDR3 length: 15 residues. CDR1 is MNHNS, CDR2 SASEGT, per germline. Trimming took 7 bases from V and 0 from J, leaving 13 bases between them.

This clonotype turned up a few times. The chain uses TRBV7-9 and TRBJ2-1; 9 bases match TRBD2. V was clipped by 5 bases and J by 1 base; unmatched bases: 9. Germline CDR1 SEHNR, CDR2 FQNEAQ (reference sequence). This CDR3 has 17 amino acids. CDR3 coding DNA: TGTGCCAGCAGCGATAGCGGGAGTGCTTGGTCCTACAATGAGCAGTTCTTC. It translates to CASSDSGSAWSYNEQFF.

The J gene is TRBJ1-6, the V gene TRBV2; no reliable D call. The germline V gene has CDR1 SNHLY and CDR2 FYNNEI. V lost 2 bases to trimming and J lost 17 bases, with 10 bases between them. CDR3 size: 11 residues. The CDR3 DNA reads TGTGCCAGCAGTGAATTCGCCTCGGTCCACTTT. Encoded protein: CASSEFASVHF.

Ten or more counts support this clonotype. This chain joins TRBV7-2 and TRBJ2-1, with no clear D. V was cut by 4 bases and J by 10 bases, with 17 bases left in between. Germline V CDR1 and CDR2: SGHTA, FQGNSA. The CDR3 length is 14 residues. The CDR3 sequence: CASSSFVPVMEQFF. The CDR3 nucleotides read TGTGCCAGCAGCTCCTTCGTGCCCGTCATGGAGCAGTTCTTC.

The rearrangement uses TRBV12-3 or TRBV12-4 and TRBJ2-7; 14 bases map to TRBD2. The CDR3 contains 18 residues. V gave up 5 bases and J gave up 2 bases; unmatched junction bases: 11. The CDR3 nucleotides read TGTGCCAGCAGTGCCGGGACTAGCGGGAGCGGGGGAACCTACGAGCAGTACTTC. It codes for CASSAGTSGSGGTYEQYF.

This clonotype came up a few times. V gene TRBV18 combines with J gene TRBJ2-7; 9 bases map to TRBD2. Germline V gene lookup returns CDR1 KGHSH and CDR2 LQKENI. The CDR3 loop spans 15 amino acids. With V trimmed by 5 bases and J by 5 bases, 10 bases remained unmatched. The CDR3 loop is CASSGPGLASDEQYF. CDR3 DNA sequence: TGTGCCAGCTCAGGCCCGGGACTAGCATCCGACGAGCAGTACTTC.

Many counts were recorded for this clonotype. It differs at one base from a far larger clone, so likely a read error. The chain has TRBV2 and TRBJ2-3; D not certain. Germline V gives CDR1 SNHLY, CDR2 FYNNEI. V shed 3 bases and J shed 6 bases, with 4 bases lying between them. This CDR3 has 11 amino acids. CDR3: CASSEIDTQYF. The CDR3 DNA is TGTGCCAGCAGTGAGATTGATACGCAGTATTTT.

There are many counts of this clonotype. J is TRBJ2-7 and V is TRBV2; D is unclear. V lost 3 bases and J lost 3, with 9 bases in between. The length of the CDR3 is 13 residues. CDR1 and CDR2 from the germline V gene are SNHLY and FYNNEI. CDR3 nucleotides: TGTGCCAGCAGTGATTTGCGGCGCTACGAGCAGTACTTC. Its translation: CASSDLRRYEQYF.

The table lists this clonotype with many counts. The rearrangement joins TRBV28 to TRBJ2-3, with TRBD2 matching 11 bases. The germline gives CDR1 MDHEN, CDR2 SYDVKM. V lost 6 bases and J lost 9; bases outside the gene matches: 8. CDR3 size: 14 residues. The CDR3 nucleotides read TGTGCCAGCAGGATACTAGCGGGAGAGATAACGCAGTATTTT. Translating gives CASRILAGEITQYF.

The sample holds many counts of this clonotype. J is TRBJ2-5 and V is TRBV28; D gene unclear. Germline V CDR1 and CDR2: MDHEN, SYDVKM. This CDR3 region has 14 residues. Between the trimmed V and J ends, which lost 3 bases and 1 base, there was a span of 9 bases. The DNA for the CDR3 is TGTGCCAGCAGTTTGGGCCACACCCAAGAGACCCAGTACTTC. The encoded protein is CASSLGHTQETQYF.

The chain combines TRBV18 with TRBJ2-5, with 12 bases aligning to TRBD2. The CDR3 length is 16 residues. V gave up 4 bases and J gave up 6 bases; unmatched junction bases: 9. Germline loops: CDR1 KGHSH, CDR2 LQKENI. CDR3 sequence reads: CASSHGLAGSFKTQYF. CDR3 nucleotide sequence: TGTGCCAGCTCACACGGACTAGCGGGGAGCTTCAAGACCCAGTACTTC.

This clonotype occurred many times. The V call is TRBV25-1, the J call TRBJ2-1, with 11 positions matching TRBD2. Per germline, CDR1 MGHDK and CDR2 SYGVNS. CDR3 length: 14 residues. The junction had 4 bases not matched to a gene; V was cut back by 8 bases and J by 4 bases. CDR3 sequence reads: CASELAGEYNEQFF. The CDR3 DNA is TGTGCCAGCGAACTAGCGGGAGAGTACAATGAGCAGTTCTTC.

The V call is TRBV3-1, the J call TRBJ1-5; D uncertain. Per germline, CDR1 LGHDT and CDR2 YNNKEL (reference sequence). This CDR3 is 13 amino acids long. With 0 bases removed from V and 7 bases from J, the gap between germline ends came to 7 bases. The CDR3 bases are TGTGCCAGCAGCCAAGACCAGGACCAGCCCCAGCATTTT. Translated: CASSQDQDQPQHF.

This clonotype turned up a few times. The chain links TRBV5-1 to TRBJ2-1, with D perhaps TRBD2 (5 bases). This CDR3 comprises 16 residues. V lost 0 bases and J 0 bases, leaving 10 bases between the germline ends. The germline CDR1 and CDR2 sequences are SGHRS and YFSETQ. The CDR3 loop reads CASSLAGSASYNEQFF. CDR3 bases: TGCGCCAGCAGCTTGGCGGGGTCAGCCTCCTACAATGAGCAGTTCTTC. The entire variable domain, with the rest obtained from reference TRBV5-1 and TRBJ2-1, is as follows: KAGVTQTPRYLIKTRGQQVTLSCSPISGHRSVSWYQQTPGQGLQFLFEYFSETQRNKGNFPGRFSGRQFSNSRSEMNVSTLELGDSALYLCASSLAGSASYNEQFFGPGTRLTVL.

At least ten counts were recorded for this clonotype. The chain combines TRBV2 with TRBJ1-2; 12 bases are a match to TRBD1. This CDR3 contains 22 residues. The J segment lost 4 bases and the V segment lost 2 bases, leaving 23 bases of the junction unmatched. Germline CDR1 SNHLY, CDR2 FYNNEI. The CDR3 loop reads CASSERGGGNRDRGRRGYGYTF. CDR3 nucleotides: TGTGCCAGCAGTGAAAGGGGGGGAGGTAACCGGGACAGGGGGCGCAGAGGCTATGGCTACACCTTC.